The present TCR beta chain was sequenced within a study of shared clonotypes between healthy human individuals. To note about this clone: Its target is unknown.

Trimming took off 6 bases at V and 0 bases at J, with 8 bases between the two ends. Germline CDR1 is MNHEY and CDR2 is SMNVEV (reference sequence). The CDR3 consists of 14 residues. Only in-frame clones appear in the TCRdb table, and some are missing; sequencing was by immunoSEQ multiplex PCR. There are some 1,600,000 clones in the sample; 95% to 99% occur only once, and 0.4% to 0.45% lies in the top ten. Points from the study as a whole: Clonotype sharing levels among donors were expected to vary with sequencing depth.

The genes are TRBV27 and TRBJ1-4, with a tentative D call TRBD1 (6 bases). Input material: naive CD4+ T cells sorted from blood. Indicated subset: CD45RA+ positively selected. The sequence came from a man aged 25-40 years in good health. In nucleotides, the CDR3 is TGTGCCAGCAGGTACAGGGCAACTAATGAAAAACTGTTTTTT. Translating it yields CASRYRATNEKLFF.